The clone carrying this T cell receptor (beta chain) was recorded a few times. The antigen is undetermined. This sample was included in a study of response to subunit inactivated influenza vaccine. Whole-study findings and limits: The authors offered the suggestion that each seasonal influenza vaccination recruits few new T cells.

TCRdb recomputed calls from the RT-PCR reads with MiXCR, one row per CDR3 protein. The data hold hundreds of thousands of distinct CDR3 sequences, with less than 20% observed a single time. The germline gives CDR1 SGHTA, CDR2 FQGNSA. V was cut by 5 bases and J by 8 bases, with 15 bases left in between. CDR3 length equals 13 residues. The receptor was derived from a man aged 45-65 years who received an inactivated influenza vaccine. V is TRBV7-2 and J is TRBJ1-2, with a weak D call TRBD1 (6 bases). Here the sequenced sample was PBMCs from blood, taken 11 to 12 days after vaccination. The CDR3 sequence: CASSRTASGGYTF. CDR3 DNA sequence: TGTGCCAGCAGCAGGACAGCCAGTGGCGGCTACACCTTC. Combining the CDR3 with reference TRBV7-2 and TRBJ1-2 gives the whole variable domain GAGVSQSPSNKVTEKGKDVELRCDPISGHTALYWYRQSLGQGLEFLIYFQGNSAPDKSGLPSDRFSAERTGGSVSTLTIQRTQQEDSAVYLCASSRTASGGYTFGSGTRLTVV.